This TCR beta chain was found in a study of T-cell reconstitution after alpha-beta-depleted transplantation in children (TCRdb year 2016). About the study as a whole: Using TCR repertoire profiling, the study followed T-cell immune reconstitution in a quantitative way in children after TCRalphabeta/CD19-depleted allogeneic hematopoietic cell transplantation.

In light of the paper, this sample's treatment or condition label describes: allogeneic hematopoietic cell transplantation with graft depleted of TCRalphabeta T cells and CD19 B cells. The transplant recipients were children given TCRalphabeta/CD19-depleted allogeneic hematopoietic cell grafts. Libraries were prepared through PCR. The reads were generated on an Illumina HiSeq 2500. TCR library preparation used molecular barcoding, with unique molecular identifiers applied to normalize quantification of the TCRbeta repertoire. TCRdb reprocessed the public reads (quality trimming at Q25 with fastp, clone calling with MiXCR) and kept in-frame beta chains. Entries are consolidated by CDR3 protein sequence, retaining the most common genes and DNA. Counted in this sample were a few hundred thousand distinct CDR3 sequences; about a sixth of them appeared once. The top ten clones comprise 25% to 30% of the sample.

This clonotype was seen only a few times. This clone's antigen is unknown. No qualities accompany the bases; no much larger clone lies one base away. The germline V gene provides CDR1 WSHSY and CDR2 SAAADI. From its cysteine to its phenylalanine, the CDR3 spans 11 amino acids. The read is trimmed to its CDR3 DNA, 33 bases read in frame from base 1. A distance of 9 bases separates the germline ends of V and J, which lose 8 bases and 4 bases respectively. General findings and caveats noted by the study authors: Apparently early alphabetaT-cell count recovery about two months after transplant reportedly relied on only several hundred rapidly expanded clones derived from non-depleted graft cells. The frequencies of hyperexpanded clones fell over the following months, and after one year, T-cell counts and TCRbeta diversity were mostly attributed to newly produced T cells. In some patients, the high TCRbeta diversity seen at day 60 was put down to recipient T cells and intrathymic progenitors that had survived conditioning.

The sequence derives from a boy less than two years old who had a stem cell transplant for Wiskott-Aldrich syndrome, so the T cells may come from the graft donor. The chain uses TRBV10-2 and TRBJ2-7, with the identity of the D gene unclear. Sequencing was performed on PBMCs, mostly from graft donor cells, taken 360 days after TCRalphabeta/CD19-depleted stem cell transplant. In nucleotides, the sequence is TGCGCCAGCGGGTTCCTATACGAGCAGTACTTC. Its translation is CASGFLYEQYF.